This TCR beta chain was recovered during a study of cytotoxic CD8 clonotypes in ibrutinib-treated CLL. Turning to the study itself: Of a cohort that held about 12 relapsed/refractory and 15 treatment-naive patients, some 17 were IGHV unmutated.

Around 2 micrograms of genomic DNA from cryopreserved PBMCs went into TCR beta libraries. Germline lookup yields CDR1 SGHTA and CDR2 FQGNSA. Trimming took off 5 bases at V and 6 bases at J, with 13 bases between the two ends. This CDR3 spans 13 amino acids. To note about this clone: The antigen remains unidentified.

Findings of the study overall: Public clonotypes showed up rarely, and on treatment they shrank or held steady. Clonality increased with ibrutinib response but returned toward baseline at progression.

Sequencing used immunoSEQ multiplex PCR; TCRdb keeps in-frame clones, though not all of them. Among approximately 45,000 clones listed, around 70% were seen once. This receptor was taken from a human donor with chronic lymphocytic leukemia. The sample consisted of PBMCs, taken after 12 months of ibrutinib treatment. The chain combines TRBV7-2 with TRBJ1-1, with unresolved D. The CDR3 region is CASSIDLESEAFF. DNA of the CDR3: TGTGCCAGCAGCATCGACCTGGAGTCTGAAGCTTTCTTT.